This TCR beta chain is from a study of blood T cell repertoires in COVID-19. Turning to the study itself: Material from acute and convalescent COVID-19 was sourced from the United States, Italy and Spain. From T cells, B-cell-depleted T cells, or PBMCs came the material, which was cDNA or gDNA.

Sequenced by immunoSEQ multiplex PCR; TCRdb stores in-frame clones only, minus some. The sample contains roughly 180,000 clones, roughly 86% of which appear only once. This clone was detected only once. The receptor was isolated from a young woman with active or convalescent COVID-19. The specimen was peripheral blood.

The CDR3: CSVDSSVYGYTF. CDR3 sequence (DNA): TGCAGCGTTGACTCGTCGGTCTATGGCTACACCTTC. The chain recombines TRBV29-1 with TRBJ1-2; D ambiguous. Germline assignment: CDR1 SQVTM and CDR2 ANQGSEA. This CDR3 has 12 residues. V lost 3 bases and J lost 4, with 9 bases in between. Using reference TRBV29-1 and TRBJ1-2 for the parts outside the CDR3, the full variable domain is SAVISQKPSRDICQRGTSLTIQCQVDSQVTMMFWYRQQPGQSLTLIATANQGSEATYESGFVIDKFPISRPNLTFSTLTVSNMSPEDSSIYLCSVDSSVYGYTFGSGTRLTVV.